This is a list of T cell receptor beta chains from one sample in a study of T cells in localized non-small cell lung cancer. TCRdb's copy holds only in-frame clones and misses some; the assay was immunoSEQ multiplex PCR. The table shows tens of thousands of clones, with approximately 83% occurring only once. The specimen comprised peripheral blood, sampled before any cancer treatment. The receptors originated from a man aged 40 to 70 with stage I lung adenocarcinoma. CDR3s include the opening cysteine and the closing phenylalanine or tryptophan. A D gene is named only where the DNA matches it firmly. Only part of the rows carry a size: once, few, many, or a class if the clone is expanded.

-	TRBV27	TRBJ1-1	-	CASSETLNTEAFF	TGTGCCAGCAGTGAAACCCTTAACACTGAAGCTTTCTTT
-	TRBV7-2	TRBJ2-1	-	CASSSAASHNEQFF	TGTGCCAGCAGCTCGGCGGCGAGCCACAATGAGCAGTTCTTC
-	TRBV29-1	TRBJ2-2	-	CSVGDGSNTGELFF	TGCAGCGTTGGCGACGGGTCGAACACCGGGGAGCTGTTTTTT
TRBD2	TRBV27	TRBJ2-1	-	CASRPGLAGGDGQFF	TGTGCCAGCAGACCTGGACTAGCGGGAGGGGATGGGCAGTTCTTC
TRBD1	TRBV19	TRBJ1-1	once	CASSRQGQGNTEAFF	TGTGCCAGTAGTCGCCAGGGACAGGGAAACACTGAAGCTTTCTTT
-	TRBV28	TRBJ1-2	once	CASSFEGEYGYTF	TGTGCCAGCAGTTTCGAGGGGGAGTATGGCTACACCTTC
-	TRBV20-1	TRBJ1-1	-	CSAQRNTEAFF	TGCAGTGCACAGAGGAACACTGAAGCTTTCTTT
-	TRBV7-3	TRBJ2-5	few	CASSLMAGDTQYF	TGTGCCAGCAGCTTAATGGCAGGGGATACCCAGTACTTC
-	TRBV7-8	TRBJ2-7	-	CASSSSAGSYEQYF	TGTGCCAGCAGCTCCAGCGCGGGCTCCTACGAGCAGTACTTC
-	TRBV5-1	TRBJ1-1	-	CASSSQGNTEAFF	TGCGCCAGCAGCTCACAGGGAAACACTGAAGCTTTCTTT
TRBD1	TRBV18	TRBJ2-3	once	CASSPGQAGDTQYF	TGTGCCAGCTCACCTGGACAGGCTGGAGATACGCAGTATTTT
-	TRBV19	TRBJ2-3	-	CASSIRLPTDTQYF	TGTGCCAGTAGTATTCGCCTTCCTACAGATACGCAGTATTTT
-	TRBV13	TRBJ1-1	-	CASSLYGDTFDLAFF	TGTGCCAGCAGCTTATACGGGGACACCTTTGATTTGGCTTTCTTT
-	TRBV27	TRBJ1-5	-	CASSVALTGNQPQHF	TGTGCCAGCAGTGTTGCCCTGACAGGTAATCAGCCCCAGCATTTT
TRBD2	TRBV4-2	TRBJ2-5	-	CASSPGTSGSETQYF	TGTGCCAGCAGCCCCGGGACTAGCGGTTCGGAGACCCAGTACTTC
-	TRBV5-1	TRBJ2-1	-	CASSFRPGNEQFF	TGCGCCAGCAGCTTCCGTCCCGGCAATGAGCAGTTCTTC
-	TRBV15	TRBJ1-5	-	CATSRGDPRGNQPQHF	TGTGCCACCAGCAGAGGAGACCCCCGGGGCAATCAGCCCCAGCATTTT
TRBD1	TRBV7-2	TRBJ1-2	-	CASSSTQGAGGGYTF	TGTGCCAGCAGCTCCACCCAGGGGGCGGGGGGTGGCTACACCTTC
-	TRBV5-1	TRBJ2-2	-	CASSYRDGTTGELFF	TGCGCCAGCAGCTACAGGGACGGAACCACCGGGGAGCTGTTTTTT
TRBD2	TRBV28	TRBJ2-1	-	CASRYPGTSGNEQFF	TGTGCCAGCAGATATCCCGGGACTAGCGGGAATGAGCAGTTCTTC
-	TRBV29-1	TRBJ1-4	-	CSVAENEKLFF	TGCAGCGTTGCGGAAAATGAAAAACTGTTTTTT
-	TRBV5-1	TRBJ2-5	-	CASSFGLRDAQETQYF	TGCGCCAGCAGCTTCGGACTCCGGGACGCACAAGAGACCCAGTACTTC
-	TRBV5-6	TRBJ2-3	-	CASSLPGGPSTDTQYF	TGTGCCAGCAGTCTCCCGGGGGGCCCAAGCACAGATACGCAGTATTTT
TRBD1	TRBV11-1	TRBJ2-3	-	CASSLQGSGGADTQYF	TGTGCCAGCAGCCTCCAAGGGTCAGGGGGCGCAGATACGCAGTATTTT
-	TRBV6-4	TRBJ1-6	-	CASSVRPGGSPNSPLHF	TGTGCCAGCAGTGTTCGCCCGGGAGGTTCTCCTAATTCACCCCTCCACTTT
-	TRBV7-2	TRBJ2-1	-	CASSLKGERRGGYNEQFF	TGTGCCAGCAGCTTAAAGGGGGAGCGGAGGGGGGGATACAATGAGCAGTTCTTC
TRBD1	TRBV27	TRBJ2-7	-	CASRRTGLSYEQYF	TGTGCCAGCAGGAGGACAGGACTCTCCTACGAGCAGTACTTC
-	TRBV15	TRBJ2-4	few	CATSRDEGSKNIQYF	TGTGCCACCAGCAGAGATGAGGGATCCAAAAACATTCAGTACTTC
-	TRBV7-9	TRBJ2-1	-	CASSFGGYEQFF	TGTGCCAGCAGCTTTGGAGGGTATGAGCAGTTCTTC
-	TRBV7-2	TRBJ1-4	-	CASSLQGKEKLFF	TGTGCCAGCAGCTTACAGGGGAAAGAAAAACTGTTTTTT
TRBD2	TRBV4-3	TRBJ2-7	-	CASSQDLTSGIYEQYF	TGCGCCAGCAGCCAAGATTTGACTAGCGGGATTTACGAGCAGTACTTC
TRBD2	TRBV5-4	TRBJ2-5	-	CASSRGLAGLSGQETQYF	TGTGCCAGCAGCAGAGGACTAGCGGGATTATCGGGTCAAGAGACCCAGTACTTC
-	TRBV6-6	TRBJ2-1	-	CATQALNEQFF	TGTGCCACACAGGCCCTGAATGAGCAGTTCTTC
-	TRBV6-6	TRBJ2-7	-	CASSYSFLAEQYF	TGTGCCAGCAGTTACTCATTCCTAGCGGAGCAGTACTTC
-	TRBV28	TRBJ1-6	-	CASSLGQGNNSPLHF	TGTGCCAGCAGTTTGGGGCAGGGGAACAATTCACCCCTCCACTTT
TRBD1	TRBV7-9	TRBJ2-2	-	CASSRQGKWTGELFF	TGTGCCAGCAGCCGACAGGGGAAGTGGACCGGGGAGCTGTTTTTT
TRBD1	TRBV5-1	TRBJ1-1	-	CASSLTTGVQGEAFF	TGCGCCAGCAGCTTGACCACAGGGGTTCAGGGAGAAGCTTTCTTT
TRBD2	TRBV4-1	TRBJ2-7	once	CASSQEGLAGFYEQYF	TGTGCCAGCAGCCAAGAGGGACTAGCGGGATTCTACGAGCAGTACTTC
TRBD2	TRBV28	TRBJ2-2	-	CASSSGTSGSTGGELFF	TGTGCCAGCAGTTCCGGGACTAGCGGGAGCACTGGCGGGGAGCTGTTTTTT
-	TRBV15	TRBJ1-5	-	CATSRSATGQPQHF	TGTGCCACCAGCAGGTCCGCCACCGGACAGCCCCAGCATTTT
TRBD2	TRBV19	TRBJ2-7	-	CASRWTSDSYEQYF	TGTGCCAGTAGATGGACTAGCGACTCCTACGAGCAGTACTTC
-	TRBV5-6	TRBJ1-5	-	CASSLNRVGNQPQHF	TGTGCCAGCAGCTTGAACAGGGTTGGCAATCAGCCCCAGCATTTT
-	TRBV27	TRBJ2-5	-	CASSSRLAWGETQYF	TGTGCCAGCAGTTCCCGACTGGCTTGGGGTGAGACCCAGTACTTC
-	TRBV4-1	TRBJ2-2	-	CASSPAGTNTGELFF	TGCGCCAGCAGCCCGGCAGGGACGAACACCGGGGAGCTGTTTTTT
-	TRBV9	TRBJ2-1	-	CASSKGQRREQFF	TGTGCCAGCAGCAAGGGACAACGGCGGGAGCAGTTCTTC
-	TRBV28	TRBJ2-3	once	CASSPPGMWTDTQYF	TGTGCCAGCAGCCCGCCGGGGATGTGGACAGATACGCAGTATTTT
-	TRBV10-3	TRBJ2-2	-	CAISAGDTGELFF	TGTGCCATCAGTGCAGGGGACACCGGGGAGCTGTTTTTT
TRBD2	TRBV2	TRBJ2-3	-	CASSEMRGLAGATDTQYF	TGTGCCAGCAGTGAAATGCGTGGACTAGCGGGAGCCACAGATACGCAGTATTTT
-	TRBV27	TRBJ2-7	-	CASSLVGSYEQYF	TGTGCCAGCAGTTTGGTCGGGAGCTACGAGCAGTACTTC
TRBD1	TRBV7-9	TRBJ1-1	-	CASSWGQTNTEAFF	TGTGCCAGCAGCTGGGGACAGACAAACACTGAAGCTTTCTTT
-	TRBV4-2	TRBJ2-3	-	CASSQAAGSAEAQYF	TGTGCCAGCAGCCAAGCGGCGGGGTCGGCTGAGGCGCAGTATTTT
TRBD1	TRBV2	TRBJ1-5	-	CASTEDRGNQPQHF	TGTGCCAGCACCGAGGACAGGGGCAATCAGCCCCAGCATTTT
-	TRBV10-3	TRBJ1-2	-	CAISENSDGARTF	TGTGCCATCAGTGAGAATTCAGACGGGGCTAGGACCTTC
-	TRBV7-2	TRBJ1-2	-	CASSLKQTYGYTF	TGTGCCAGCAGCTTAAAACAGACCTATGGCTACACCTTC
TRBD1	TRBV5-4	TRBJ1-2	few	CASSWGGQGYGYTF	TGTGCCAGCAGCTGGGGGGGACAGGGCTATGGCTACACCTTC
-	TRBV6-5	TRBJ2-7	-	CASSYSQGEGDEQYF	TGTGCCAGCAGTTACTCGCAGGGGGAGGGCGACGAGCAGTACTTC
TRBD2	TRBV9	TRBJ2-3	-	CASSPGLAGVTDTQYF	TGTGCCAGCAGCCCTGGACTAGCGGGAGTCACAGATACGCAGTATTTT
-	TRBV25-1	TRBJ1-2	-	CASSPGLHYGYTF	TGTGCCAGCAGTCCGGGACTGCACTATGGCTACACCTTC
TRBD2	TRBV27	TRBJ2-3	-	CASSLPGLAYTDTQYF	TGTGCCAGCAGTTTACCGGGACTAGCGTACACAGATACGCAGTATTTT
TRBD1	TRBV5-1	TRBJ2-2	-	CASSPGDRYAGELFF	TGCGCCAGCAGCCCGGGGGACAGGTATGCCGGGGAGCTGTTTTTT